This T cell receptor (beta chain) was sequenced during a study of T cell responses to AZD1222 COVID-19 vaccine. Study-wide results and caveats: Regions 160-218 and 743-854 held dominance among vaccine-associated CD4 TCRs, which spanned spike. Repertoires were sampled only after the peak T cell response.

Trimming stripped 8 bases from V and 4 bases from J, with 10 bases between. The CDR3 has 13 amino acids. Germline V lookup: CDR1 KGHDR, CDR2 SFDVKD. Remarks on this clone: Antigen unknown.

The method was immunoSEQ multiplex PCR; TCRdb's version includes in-frame clones alone and lacks a portion of them. The sample has about 140,000 clones, less than 95% seen once. This TCR was sampled from an adult who received the MenACWY meningococcal vaccine as a control. V gene TRBV24-1 combines with J gene TRBJ2-2; D is possibly TRBD2 (6 bases). Here the sequenced sample was peripheral blood, taken 28 days after the second dose of the MenACWY control vaccine. CDR3 in amino acids: CATTGGFTGELFF. The CDR3 bases are TGTGCCACCACCGGAGGGTTCACCGGGGAGCTGTTTTTT.